What follows describes a single TCR beta chain. Per the germline V gene, CDR1 is LGHNA and CDR2 is YSLEER. The CDR3 covers 15 residues. Losses at the gene ends were 0 bases for V and 4 bases for J; bases not matched to a gene: 4. These data come from a study of T-cell reconstitution after alpha-beta-depleted transplantation in children. Unique molecular identifiers were used in preparing the TCRbeta library. TCRdb recomputed calls from the PCR reads with MiXCR, one row per CDR3 protein. The sample shows 450,000 to 500,000 distinct CDR3 sequences, around 12% of them seen only once. The chain employs TRBV4-3 and TRBJ2-5; 8 bases fit TRBD2. This clonotype was sampled from a human donor who donated a stem cell graft to a child with combined immunodeficiency. This specimen was PBMCs from the stem cell graft donor, taken from the stem cell graft. The CDR3 nucleotides read TGCGCCAGCAGCCAAGATTTAGGACTAGCAGAGACCCAGTACTTC. It encodes CASSQDLGLAETQYF.